The clone carrying this T cell receptor beta chain has a single count. V was shortened by 3 bases and J by 4 bases, with 9 bases between the two germline ends. Per germline, CDR1 ENHRY and CDR2 SYGVKD. CDR3 length: 13 amino acids. The sample originates from a study of control samples from healthy donors and cancer patients. The method was immunoSEQ multiplex PCR; TCRdb's version includes in-frame clones alone and lacks a portion of them. The data hold approximately 84,000 clones, with around 80% observed a single time. This sequence originates from a woman aged 55-69 years in good health. The chain is built from TRBV10-3 and TRBJ1-2; D is possibly TRBD1 (6 bases). Input material: blood. CDR3 in amino acids: CAISEPTGYGYTF. CDR3 coding DNA: TGTGCCATCAGTGAACCGACAGGCTATGGCTACACCTTC.